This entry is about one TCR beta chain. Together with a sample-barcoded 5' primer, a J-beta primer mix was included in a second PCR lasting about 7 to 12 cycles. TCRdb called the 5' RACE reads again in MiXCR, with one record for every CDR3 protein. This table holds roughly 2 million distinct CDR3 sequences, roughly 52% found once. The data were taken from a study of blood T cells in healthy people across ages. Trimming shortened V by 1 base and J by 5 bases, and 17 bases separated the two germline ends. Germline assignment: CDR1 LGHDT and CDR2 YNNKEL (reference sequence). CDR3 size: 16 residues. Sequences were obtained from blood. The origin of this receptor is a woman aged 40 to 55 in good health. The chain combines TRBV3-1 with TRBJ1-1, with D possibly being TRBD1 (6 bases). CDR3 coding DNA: TGTGCCAGCAGCCAAGTTGGGCCCTCTACAGGGACTGAAGCTTTCTTT. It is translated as CASSQVGPSTGTEAFF.